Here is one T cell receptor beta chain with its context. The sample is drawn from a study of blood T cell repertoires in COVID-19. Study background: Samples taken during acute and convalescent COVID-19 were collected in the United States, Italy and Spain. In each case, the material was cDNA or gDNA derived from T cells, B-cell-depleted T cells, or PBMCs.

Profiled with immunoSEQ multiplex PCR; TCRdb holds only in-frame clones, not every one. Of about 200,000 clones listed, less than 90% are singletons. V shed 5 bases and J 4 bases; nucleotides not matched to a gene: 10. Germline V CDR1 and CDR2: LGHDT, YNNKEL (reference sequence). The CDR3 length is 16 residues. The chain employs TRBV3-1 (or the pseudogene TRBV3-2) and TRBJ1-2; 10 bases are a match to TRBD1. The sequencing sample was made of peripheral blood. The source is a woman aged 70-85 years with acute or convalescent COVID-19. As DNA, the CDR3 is TGTGCCAGCAGCAACTCGGACAGGGGGGCCAGCTATGGCTACACCTTC. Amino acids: CASSNSDRGASYGYTF.